These T cell receptor beta chains were read from a single sample in a study of cytomegalovirus exposure and HLA in healthy donors. Generated by immunoSEQ multiplex PCR, the TCRdb table keeps only in-frame clones and is missing some. In the table there are about 82,000 clones, 85% to 95% of which are singletons. Sequencing input: PBMCs. The source of these receptors is a man between 18 and 35 years old in good health and CMV-seronegative. The CDR3 runs from the conserved cysteine through the conserved F or W. A D gene is named only where the DNA matches it firmly.

J gene: TRBJ1-1
D gene: TRBD1
V gene: TRBV11-2
CDR3 protein: CASSLAAATGETEAFF
CDR3 DNA: TGTGCCAGCAGCTTAGCGGCGGCGACAGGGGAAACTGAAGCTTTCTTT

J gene: TRBJ1-1
D gene: TRBD1
V gene: TRBV7-2
CDR3 protein: CASSPGQAAMNTEAFF
CDR3 DNA: TGTGCCAGCAGCCCCGGACAGGCGGCTATGAACACTGAAGCTTTCTTT

J gene: TRBJ1-1
D gene: -
V gene: TRBV7-9
CDR3 protein: CASSLTRLSQGAGNTEAFF
CDR3 DNA: TGTGCCAGCAGCTTGACCCGGTTGTCTCAGGGTGCAGGGAACACTGAAGCTTTCTTT

J gene: TRBJ2-7
D gene: TRBD1
V gene: TRBV10-3
CDR3 protein: CAISESDRGQNYEQYF
CDR3 DNA: TGTGCCATCAGTGAGAGTGACAGGGGGCAAAACTACGAGCAGTACTTC

J gene: TRBJ2-3
D gene: -
V gene: TRBV5-1
CDR3 protein: CASNEDTSRGTQYF
CDR3 DNA: TGCGCCAGCAACGAGGATACGTCTAGGGGTACGCAGTATTTT

J gene: TRBJ2-3
D gene: TRBD1
V gene: TRBV10-1
CDR3 protein: CASSGTTGVSTDTQYF
CDR3 DNA: TGCGCCAGCAGTGGAACCACAGGGGTGAGCACAGATACGCAGTATTTT

J gene: TRBJ2-1
D gene: TRBD2
V gene: TRBV18
CDR3 protein: CASSLDSGTSPYNEQFF
CDR3 DNA: TGTGCCAGCTCACTGGATTCCGGGACTAGCCCCTACAATGAGCAGTTCTTC

J gene: TRBJ2-1
D gene: TRBD2
V gene: TRBV7-9
CDR3 protein: CASSLSHSGVYNEQFF
CDR3 DNA: TGTGCCAGCAGCTTATCACATAGCGGGGTCTACAATGAGCAGTTCTTC

J gene: TRBJ2-1
D gene: -
V gene: TRBV7-3
CDR3 protein: CASSSTSSYNEQFF
CDR3 DNA: TGTGCCAGCAGCTCGACTAGCTCCTACAATGAGCAGTTCTTC

J gene: TRBJ2-2
D gene: -
V gene: TRBV29-1
CDR3 protein: CSARDLNTGELFF
CDR3 DNA: TGCAGCGCCAGGGACTTGAACACCGGGGAGCTGTTTTTT

J gene: TRBJ2-7
D gene: TRBD2
V gene: TRBV10-2
CDR3 protein: CASSETTSGKIFYEQYF
CDR3 DNA: TGCGCCAGCAGTGAGACGACTAGCGGGAAAATTTTCTACGAGCAGTACTTC

J gene: TRBJ2-2
D gene: TRBD1
V gene: TRBV11-3
CDR3 protein: CASSEQDRGVGELFF
CDR3 DNA: TGTGCCAGCAGCGAGCAGGACAGGGGTGTCGGGGAGCTGTTTTTT

J gene: TRBJ1-2
D gene: TRBD1
V gene: TRBV6-5
CDR3 protein: CASSYSTGGTYGYTF
CDR3 DNA: TGTGCCAGCAGTTACTCGACAGGGGGAACCTATGGCTACACCTTC

J gene: TRBJ1-2
D gene: TRBD1
V gene: TRBV29-1
CDR3 protein: CSLQDRGGYTF
CDR3 DNA: TGCAGCCTCCAGGACAGGGGAGGCTACACCTTC

J gene: TRBJ1-1
D gene: -
V gene: TRBV29-1
CDR3 protein: CSVGLGGNTEAFF
CDR3 DNA: TGCAGCGTTGGACTGGGGGGGAACACTGAAGCTTTCTTT

J gene: TRBJ1-5
D gene: -
V gene: TRBV28
CDR3 protein: CASSFARAQHF
CDR3 DNA: TGTGCCAGCAGTTTCGCCAGGGCCCAGCATTTT

J gene: TRBJ1-5
D gene: TRBD1
V gene: TRBV6-5
CDR3 protein: CASSRQGASNQPQHF
CDR3 DNA: TGTGCCAGTTCTAGACAGGGGGCCAGCAATCAGCCCCAGCATTTT